Below are 16 T cell receptor beta chains sequenced from a single sample in a study of T cell clonality in common variable immunodeficiency (dated by TCRdb to between 2015 and 2016). Library construction relied on the immunoSEQ multiplex PCR assay. TCRdb took this table from immuneACCESS and kept in-frame rearrangements with V and J called. Such tables lack part of the clones; where checked against another copy, unresolved V genes explain under half of the gap, and the rest is unexplained. The sample counts under 50,000 clones, each observed more than once. The ten largest clones add up to about 1.9% of the sample. The sequenced material came from peripheral blood mononuclear cells. These receptors came from a person aged 18 to 69 in good health.

This clone was detected ten times or more. The CDR3 extends 3 residues past the end of the read, so its final part is completed from the germline J gene. The chain has TRBV30 and TRBJ2-7; 11 nucleotides match TRBD1. This CDR3 has 14 amino acids. Unmatched junction bases numbered 2, after V lost 1 base and J lost 3 bases. Germline V lookup: CDR1 GTSNPN, CDR2 SVGIG (reference sequence). CDR3: CAWSGTGGFYEQYF. The sequenced part of the CDR3 DNA is TGTGCCTGGAGTGGGACAGGGGGCTTCTACGAG.

This clone has a count of ten or more. The DNA ends 3 residues before the CDR3 does, and the rest of the CDR3 is filled in from the germline J gene. V usage is TRBV20-1 and J usage is TRBJ2-7; TRBD2 matches 12 bases. Germline V gene sequence: CDR1 DFQATT, CDR2 SNEGSKA (reference sequence). With 3 bases clipped from V and 0 bases from J, the junction kept 3 bases outside the gene matches. The CDR3 covers 15 residues. CDR3 DNA (partial): TGCAGTGCTAGCCTAGCGGGGGGGAGCTCCTACGAG. This gives the protein CSASLAGGSSYE. The whole CDR3 sequence is CSASLAGGSSYEQYF.

Many counts were recorded for this clone. The read halts 3 residues ahead of the CDR3 end, with the missing end drawn from the germline J gene. This sequence joins TRBV20-1 and TRBJ2-1, with TRBD2 identical over 14 bases. CDR3 length: 16 residues. The V gene end was trimmed by 4 bases and the J gene end by 9 bases; junction bases not matched to a gene: 11. Germline CDR1 is DFQATT and CDR2 is SNEGSKA (reference sequence). The sequenced CDR3 bases are TGCAGTGCTATTAAGACTAGCGGGGGGGTTAGTAGTGAG. It translates to CSAIKTSGGVSSE. The CDR3 in its entirety is CSAIKTSGGVSSEQFF.

Concerning this clone itself: The CDR3 goes on 3 residues after the read ends, and that part is filled in from the germline J gene. The rearrangement links TRBV10-3 to TRBJ2-7; 9 bases agree with TRBD1. The ends lost 6 bases at V and 3 bases at J; junction bases unmatched: 9. The V gene's germline CDR1 is ENHRY and CDR2 SYGVKD. This CDR3 has 15 residues. The CDR3 here is CAIRGQGPTLYEQYF. The sequenced part of the CDR3 DNA is TGTGCCATCAGGGGACAGGGCCCAACCCTCTACGAG.

This clone was detected many times. Read data end 3 residues before the CDR3 end; the end is taken from the germline J gene. J is TRBJ1-1 and V is TRBV30; a weak D match, TRBD1 (5 bases). The CDR3 consists of 11 residues. The germline CDR1 and CDR2 sequences are GTSNPN and SVGIG (reference sequence). CDR3 protein: CAWSVAGGAFF. Partial CDR3 DNA: TGTGCCTGGAGTGTAGCGGGGGGG.

This clone was seen repeatedly, ten times or more. The sequence runs out 3 residues before the end of the CDR3; the remainder is reconstructed from the germline J gene. This sequence joins TRBV5-6 and TRBJ1-2; TRBD1 matches 11 bases. This CDR3 has 14 residues. CDR1 and CDR2 (germline): SGHDT, YYEEEE. V dropped 3 bases and J dropped 6; count of bases not matched to a gene: 4. The CDR3 DNA, read in part, is TGTGCCAGCAGCTACGGGACAGGGGGACATGGC. Protein: CASSYGTGGHG. The full CDR3 is CASSYGTGGHGYTF.

In this sample, this clone turned up many times. The CDR3 end is not reached by the read, which stops 3 residues before it; the germline J gene fills it in. The chain carries TRBV20-1 and TRBJ2-7, with D possibly matching TRBD2 (5 bases). Germline V CDR1 and CDR2: DFQATT, SNEGSKA (reference sequence). V was pared by 0 bases and J by 6 bases, with 12 bases between. The CDR3 is made up of 13 amino acids. The CDR3 spells CSARDQLRGEQYF. The CDR3 bases that were read are TGCAGTGCTAGAGATCAGCTCCGGGGCGAG.

This clone was detected ten times or more. The read falls 3 residues short of the CDR3 end, and the missing part is taken from the germline J gene. The rearrangement links TRBV20-1 to TRBJ2-3; 11 positions match TRBD2. V shed 0 bases and J 6 bases; nucleotides not matched to a gene: 8. CDR3 length equals 16 residues. Germline values: CDR1 DFQATT, CDR2 SNEGSKA (reference sequence). The sequenced CDR3 bases are TGCAGTGCTAGAGATTCCTTAGCGGGAGGGTTCGATACG. This codes for CSARDSLAGGFDT. The whole CDR3 is CSARDSLAGGFDTQYF.

Ten or more counts support this clone. From the germline J gene comes the end of the CDR3, since the read stops 3 residues before it. This chain uses TRBV6-1 with TRBJ1-5, with 7 bases matching TRBD1. V gave up 3 bases and J gave up 1 base; unmatched junction bases: 6. Germline CDR1 and CDR2: MNHNS and SASEGT. The CDR3 loop spans 16 amino acids. The part of the CDR3 DNA that was read is TGTGCCAGCAGTGAGATTCTACAGGGGAGCAATCAGCCC. This codes for CASSEILQGSNQP. The CDR3, in full, reads CASSEILQGSNQPQHF.

This clone was seen at least ten times. The CDR3 is cut off 3 residues early in the read; its end comes from the germline J gene. This rearrangement joins TRBV14 to TRBJ2-3, with D perhaps matching TRBD1 (6 bases). V shed 2 bases and J shed 3 bases, with 12 bases lying between them. The CDR3 extends over 15 amino acids. Per the germline V gene, CDR1 is SGHDN and CDR2 is FVKESK. CDR3 loop: CASSQRTARTDTQYF. The CDR3 bases that were read are TGTGCCAGCAGCCAAAGGACAGCTCGAACAGATACG.

This clone was observed at least ten times. The CDR3 end is not reached by the read, which stops 3 residues before it; the germline J gene fills it in. The chain has TRBV7-9 and TRBJ1-4; 7 nucleotides match TRBD1. Germline V lookup: CDR1 SEHNR, CDR2 FQNEAQ (reference sequence). V was clipped by 2 bases and J by 7 bases; unmatched bases: 7. CDR3 length: 15 amino acids. The CDR3 region is CASSLRGAGGEKLFF. CDR3 DNA, as far as it was read: TGTGCCAGCAGCTTAAGAGGAGCAGGGGGTGAAAAA. Filled out from reference TRBV7-9 and TRBJ1-4, the complete variable domain reads DTGVSQNPRHKITKRGQNVTFRCDPISEHNRLYWYRQTLGQGPEFLTYFQNEAQLEKSRLLSDRFSAERPKGSFSTLEIQRTEQGDSAMYLCASSLRGAGGEKLFFGSGTQLSVL.

This clone occurred a few times. The read finishes 3 residues shy of the CDR3 end, and the germline J gene is used to complete it. The chain recombines TRBV7-1 with TRBJ2-1; 13 bases line up with TRBD2. TRBV7-1 is reported as an ORF; its role is uncertain. Unmatched junction bases numbered 14, after V lost 3 bases and J lost 0 bases. This CDR3 spans 21 amino acids. CDR3 region: CASSSDDQGLAGVSSYNEQFF. The CDR3 DNA, read in part, is TGTGCCAGCAGCTCGGACGATCAAGGACTAGCGGGGGTGAGCTCCTACAATGAG.

This clone was recorded at least ten times. The read ends 3 residues early relative to the CDR3; the germline J gene fills the gap. The V call is TRBV19, the J call TRBJ2-7; weak D call: TRBD2 (5 bases). Per the germline V gene, CDR1 is LNHDA and CDR2 is SQIVND (reference sequence). The CDR3 covers 14 residues. V was trimmed by 3 bases and J by 3 bases, leaving 12 bases between them. The sequenced part of the CDR3 DNA is TGTGCCAGTAGTATCGACCCCGCGGGCTACGAG. It specifies CASSIDPAGYE. The whole CDR3 protein is CASSIDPAGYEQYF. The full variable domain, in which reference TRBV19 and TRBJ2-7 provide the parts outside the CDR3, is DGGITQSPKYLFRKEGQNVTLSCEQNLNHDAMYWYRQDPGQGLRLIYYSQIVNDFQKGDIAEGYSVSREKKESFPLTVTSAQKNPTAFYLCASSIDPAGYEQYFGPGTRLTVT.

This clone was seen at least ten times. The read ends 3 residues early relative to the CDR3; the germline J gene fills the gap. V and J are TRBV30 and TRBJ2-5, with TRBD2 matching over 7 bases. The CDR3 consists of 15 residues. Germline values: CDR1 GTSNPN, CDR2 SVGIG (reference sequence). J lost 1 base, V lost 0 bases, and 5 bases had no gene match. CDR3 DNA, as far as it was read: TGTGCCTGGAGTGTAAAATCGGGGGGCCAAGAGACC. This encodes CAWSVKSGGQET. The full CDR3 sequence reads CAWSVKSGGQETQYF.

This clone has a count of ten or more. The read is 3 residues too short to cover the CDR3 end, so that end is filled in from the germline J gene. The chain recombines TRBV5-6 with TRBJ1-6; D is undetermined. CDR3 length: 13 residues. Germline V CDR1 and CDR2: SGHDT, YYEEEE. Trimming cost V 4 bases and J 10 bases, with 12 bases left between them. The CDR3 region is CASSSAVSSPLHF. The covered CDR3 bases are TGTGCCAGCAGCAGCGCCGTCAGCTCACCC. Full variable domain (outside the CDR3, taken from reference TRBV5-6 and TRBJ1-6): DAGVTQSPTHLIKTRGQQVTLRCSPKSGHDTVSWYQQALGQGPQFIFQYYEEEERQRGNFPDRFSGHQFPNYSSELNVNALLLGDSALYLCASSSAVSSPLHFGNGTRLTVT.

This clone was found many times. The CDR3 goes on 3 residues after the read ends, and that part is filled in from the germline J gene. The gene calls are TRBV20-1 and TRBJ1-4; 12 nucleotides line up with TRBD1. Germline-derived CDR1 and CDR2 are DFQATT and SNEGSKA (reference sequence). The CDR3 consists of 17 residues. V was pared by 6 bases and J by 5 bases, with 13 bases of the junction left unmatched. CDR3 region: CSAPRGTGGFLNEKLFF. The DNA read from the CDR3 is TGCAGTGCCCCTCGGGGGACAGGGGGCTTTTTAAATGAAAAA.